This T cell receptor (beta chain) is from a study of CD8 T cells in Susac syndrome. The germline CDR1 and CDR2 sequences are DFQATT and SNEGSKA (reference sequence). The CDR3 runs 15 residues. Trimming took 4 bases from V and 4 from J, leaving 18 bases between them. This clonotype was recorded only once. After extraction with the RNeasy kit, roughly 0.45 to 1 ug of the RNA was reverse transcribed using random hexamers. An immunoSEQ multiplex PCR amplified TCR beta CDR3 over 54 Vbeta and 13 Jbeta. TCRdb itself ran the immunoSEQ multiplex PCR reads through MiXCR, one entry per CDR3 protein. The sample lists 150,000 to 200,000 distinct CDR3 sequences; over 85% were seen once.

Sequences were obtained from CD4+ T cells from PBMCs. The TCR originated in a human donor in good health. This chain uses TRBV20-1 with TRBJ2-3; the D gene is possibly TRBD2 (6 bases). CDR3 amino acids: CSATGTATDPDTQYF. CDR3 DNA: TGCAGTGCTACCGGGACTGCAACCGACCCAGATACGCAGTATTTT.